The sequence of this T cell receptor (beta chain) was determined in a study of blood T cell repertoires in COVID-19. The protocol was immunoSEQ multiplex PCR, while the TCRdb copy is restricted to in-frame clones and leaves out a portion. The sample shows some 190,000 clones, around 80% of them seen only once. Per the germline V gene, CDR1 is LNHDA and CDR2 is SQIVND (reference sequence). After removal of 6 bases from V and 7 bases from J, the junction contained 4 bases not matched to a gene. This CDR3 region has 14 residues. The chain joins TRBV19 to TRBJ1-6; 9 nucleotides agree with TRBD1. The sample comprised PBMCs or T cells enriched from blood (not recorded which). This clonotype originated in a woman in her forties or fifties with acute COVID-19. Written as DNA, the CDR3 is TGTGCCAGTAGCGGGGACAGGGAAAATTCACCCCTCCACTTT. Protein: CASSGDRENSPLHF.